The 9 T cell receptor beta chains in this list originate from one sample, sequenced in a study of post-analysis software for immune sequencing data (dated by TCRdb to the mid-2010s). Points the paper makes about the study in general: Several TRBV segments, including TRBV5-6, TRBV5-1 and TRBV20-1, were significantly more frequent in patients than controls.

Preparation of the library involved PCR. Sequencing took place on an Illumina HiSeq 2500. To reduce PCR and sequencing biases, unique molecular identifiers were incorporated into the TCR beta cDNA libraries. TCRdb took the public reads, trimmed them with fastp at Q25, ran MiXCR for clone calling and kept in-frame beta chains. A single entry per CDR3 protein holds the most common genes and DNA from its merged rows. This sample holds 450,000 or so distinct CDR3 sequences; around 40% were observed only once. Roughly an eighth of the sample belongs to the ten largest clones. No antigen has been assigned to these receptors. Sample: blood. These receptor sequences come from a girl between 10 and 17 years old with multiple sclerosis.

CDR3 in amino acids: CASSLSLAGDATDTQYF. In nucleotides, the CDR3 is TGCGCCAGCAGCTTGTCTCTAGCGGGAGATGCGACAGATACGCAGTATTTT. The chain links TRBV5-1 to TRBJ2-3; the match to TRBD2 covers 10 bases. V lost 1 base and J lost 3; bases outside the gene matches: 8. This CDR3 contains 17 residues. CDR1 SGHRS and CDR2 YFSETQ come from the germline V gene.

The rearrangement links TRBV7-2 to TRBJ2-1, with 8 bases matching TRBD2. Germline CDR1 SGHTA, CDR2 FQGNSA. The J segment lost 5 bases and the V segment lost 1 base, leaving 4 bases of the junction unmatched. This CDR3 is 15 amino acids long. The CDR3 DNA reads as TGTGCCAGCAGCTTAGTAGTAGCGGGACACAATGAGCAGTTCTTC. It translates to CASSLVVAGHNEQFF.

This clonotype has a handful of counts. This chain connects TRBV29-1 to TRBJ2-3, with a possible D match to TRBD1 (6 bases). V shed 2 bases and J shed 6 bases, with 15 bases lying between them. CDR3 length: 14 residues. Germline V lookup: CDR1 SQVTM, CDR2 ANQGSEA. The CDR3 loop reads CSVEFGQPGDTQYF. Written as DNA, the CDR3 is TGCAGCGTTGAATTCGGACAGCCAGGGGATACGCAGTATTTT.

The chain joins TRBV18 to TRBJ2-1; no definite D call. The CDR3 length is 14 residues. Germline CDR1 KGHSH, CDR2 LQKENI. Trimming took 2 bases from V and 5 from J, leaving 10 bases between them. The CDR3 DNA reads as TGTGCCAGCTCACCATTGGGCGATGACAATGAGCAGTTCTTC. Protein product: CASSPLGDDNEQFF.

This clonotype was seen a handful of times. The chain combines TRBV2 with TRBJ1-1, with D uncertain. V was pared by 2 bases and J by 1 base, with 8 bases between. Germline V CDR1 and CDR2: SNHLY, FYNNEI. The CDR3 extends over 14 amino acids. CDR3 protein: CASSEYRRNTEAFF. CDR3 DNA sequence: TGTGCCAGCAGTGAATACAGAAGGAACACTGAAGCTTTCTTT.

A few counts support this clonotype. V is TRBV7-8 and J is TRBJ2-1, with TRBD2 matching over 14 bases. The CDR3 is 15 residues long. With 6 bases clipped from V and 8 bases from J, the junction kept 6 bases outside the gene matches. Germline V gene sequence: CDR1 SGHVS, CDR2 FQNEAQ. The CDR3 nucleotides read TGTGCCAGCAGGGGACTAGCGGGAGTCTCGGATGAGCAGTTCTTC. Translating it yields CASRGLAGVSDEQFF. The entire variable domain, with the rest obtained from reference TRBV7-8 and TRBJ2-1, is as follows: GAGVSQSPRYKVAKRGQDVALRCDPISGHVSLFWYQQALGQGPEFLTYFQNEAQLDKSGLPSDRFFAERPEGSVSTLKIQRTQQEDSAVYLCASRGLAGVSDEQFFGPGTRLTVL.

This rearrangement joins TRBV28 to TRBJ2-1, with D possibly matching TRBD2 (5 bases). The ends were cut back, 6 bases at V and 5 bases at J, with 17 bases in the middle. This CDR3 contains 15 residues. Germline V CDR1 and CDR2: MDHEN, SYDVKM. The DNA of the CDR3 is TGTGCCAGCAGCTTCCCGGGCGGGCAAAACAATGAGCAGTTCTTC. The encoded protein is CASSFPGGQNNEQFF. Full variable domain (outside the CDR3, taken from reference TRBV28 and TRBJ2-1): DVKVTQSSRYLVKRTGEKVFLECVQDMDHENMFWYRQDPGLGLRLIYFSYDVKMKEKGDIPEGYSVSREKKERFSLILESASTNQTSMYLCASSFPGGQNNEQFFGPGTRLTVL.

V is TRBV28 and J is TRBJ2-7; TRBD2 agrees at 11 bases. V gave up 5 bases and J gave up 2 bases; unmatched junction bases: 8. The CDR3 is made up of 16 amino acids. The germline V gene has CDR1 MDHEN and CDR2 SYDVKM. CDR3 sequence reads: CASSRGSGRATYEQYF. CDR3 bases: TGTGCCAGCAGTAGGGGTAGCGGGAGGGCCACCTACGAGCAGTACTTC.

This clonotype showed up many times. This sequence joins TRBV6-6 and TRBJ1-1; D perhaps matches TRBD1 (5 bases). The CDR3 loop spans 12 amino acids. In germline, CDR1 is MNHNY, CDR2 SVGAGI (reference sequence). Deletions cut 6 bases from V and 5 bases from J, with 10 bases between. The CDR3: CASRPGGTEAFF. CDR3 in DNA: TGTGCCAGCAGACCCGGGGGTACTGAAGCTTTCTTT.